This TCR beta chain emerged from a study of shared T cell receptors in the human thymus. V lost 0 bases and J lost 0; bases outside the gene matches: 6. Germline V gene data show CDR1 as LGHNA and CDR2 as YSLEER. This CDR3 region has 20 residues. The protocol was immunoSEQ multiplex PCR, while the TCRdb copy is restricted to in-frame clones and leaves out a portion. The data show hundreds of thousands of clones, with more than 70% seen just once and 0.0094% held by the top ten. These same records also appear under a second study, on human thymus T cells. This second report adds: Among unrelated individuals, related research reported thymic repertoires that overlapped highly.

The sample comprised thymocytes. This sequence joins TRBV4-3 and TRBJ2-1, with 15 bases matching TRBD2. The receptor was isolated from a boy younger than two with a congenital heart defect. This chain's CDR3 is CASSQDPGLAGGSSYNEQFF. CDR3 bases: TGCGCCAGCAGCCAAGACCCGGGACTAGCGGGGGGATCCTCCTACAATGAGCAGTTCTTC.